These 10 T cell receptor beta chains originate from one sample sequenced in a study of PD-1 blockade in classical Hodgkin lymphoma. The method was immunoSEQ multiplex PCR; TCRdb's version includes in-frame clones alone and lacks a portion of them. The table has roughly 7,000 clones, about 83% seen once. Each and every patient relapsed after autologous stem cell transplantation, and patients got differing brentuximab vedotin exposure. This specimen consisted of peripheral blood mononuclear cells (PBMCs), obtained at baseline. The receptor set was obtained from a human donor with classical Hodgkin lymphoma.

This clone is deemed medium-sized. The chain links TRBV15 to TRBJ1-2; D possibly corresponds to TRBD1 (5 bases). This CDR3 has 14 residues. Trimming removed 9 bases at V and 5 bases at J, with 19 bases between. Germline CDR1 reads LNHNV; CDR2 reads YYDKDF (reference sequence). The CDR3 DNA reads as TGTGCCACGCGAGGGGCAGCCGATCCATATGGCTACACCTTC. Translation gives CATRGAADPYGYTF.

The chain couples TRBV29-1 to TRBJ2-1, with 7 nucleotides matching TRBD2. Per germline, CDR1 SQVTM and CDR2 ANQGSEA. Trimming removed 3 bases from V and 9 bases from J; junction bases left unmatched: 14. This CDR3 is 15 amino acids long. The CDR3 here is CSVDGIERDTIEQFF. In DNA form, the CDR3 reads TGCAGCGTTGATGGAATTGAGCGGGATACAATTGAGCAGTTCTTC.

V is TRBV27 and J is TRBJ2-7; TRBD2 is a possible D gene (6 bases). CDR1 MNHEY and CDR2 SMNVEV come from the germline V gene (reference sequence). The CDR3 is made up of 14 amino acids. The V and J ends lost 5 bases and 7 bases respectively, with 18 bases between them. The CDR3 nucleotides are TGTGCCAGCAGTGGGGCGGGGACGCATAGGGAGCAGTACTTC. Translating it yields CASSGAGTHREQYF.

The rearrangement links TRBV5-1 to TRBJ1-1; 11 bases agree with TRBD1. Trimming at V came to 5 bases and at J to 1 base, leaving 1 base not matched to a gene. The CDR3 runs to 14 residues. Germline loops: CDR1 SGHRS, CDR2 YFSETQ. The DNA of the CDR3 is TGCGCCAGCAGAGGGACAGGGGGGAACACTGAAGCTTTCTTT. It codes for CASRGTGGNTEAFF. Filled out from reference TRBV5-1 and TRBJ1-1, the complete variable domain reads KAGVTQTPRYLIKTRGQQVTLSCSPISGHRSVSWYQQTPGQGLQFLFEYFSETQRNKGNFPGRFSGRQFSNSRSEMNVSTLELGDSALYLCASRGTGGNTEAFFGQGTRLTVV.

This clone was recorded only once. J is TRBJ1-5 and V is TRBV28; possible D gene TRBD1, 5 bases. The ends were cut back, 2 bases at V and 0 bases at J, with 11 bases in the middle. This CDR3 is 16 amino acids long. In germline, CDR1 is MDHEN, CDR2 SYDVKM. Written as DNA, the CDR3 is TGTGCCAGCAGTTTAATGGGACGATATAGCAATCAGCCCCAGCATTTT. This codes for CASSLMGRYSNQPQHF.

The chain carries TRBV27 and TRBJ2-5; 8 nucleotides match TRBD1. In germline, CDR1 is MNHEY, CDR2 SMNVEV (reference sequence). This CDR3 region has 14 residues. V was clipped by 7 bases and J by 1 base; unmatched bases: 5. Here the CDR3 DNA reads TGTGCCAGCAAAGGAGACAGGGGCCAAGAGACCCAGTACTTC. It codes for CASKGDRGQETQYF.

The chain couples TRBV5-6 to TRBJ2-2, with D tentatively TRBD2 (5 bases). The V gene lost 3 bases and the J gene lost 7 bases, with 13 bases spanning the gap. Germline-derived CDR1 and CDR2 are SGHDT and YYEEEE. CDR3 length equals 14 residues. CDR3 nucleotides: TGTGCCAGCAGCTACCGGGTCGCGGGCGGGGAGCTGTTTTTT. Translation: CASSYRVAGGELFF.

This chain connects TRBV19 to TRBJ2-3; weak D call: TRBD1 (6 bases). The CDR3 runs 13 residues. Germline CDR1 LNHDA, CDR2 SQIVND (reference sequence). With 10 bases removed from V and 5 bases from J, the gap between germline ends came to 16 bases. This CDR3 is CATGQGQVDTQYF. The CDR3 DNA sequence: TGTGCCACGGGTCAGGGGCAGGTAGATACGCAGTATTTT.

The CDR3 nucleotides read TGCAGCGTGGGGGACTGGATTAAAGGCAATGAGCAGTTCTTC. Translation: CSVGDWIKGNEQFF. The chain employs TRBV29-1 and TRBJ2-1; D possibly corresponds to TRBD2 (6 bases). The CDR3 is made up of 14 amino acids. V lost 6 bases and J 6 bases, leaving 18 bases between the germline ends. Germline V lookup: CDR1 SQVTM, CDR2 ANQGSEA.

The CDR3 DNA reads TGTGCCAGCAGGCACCCCGGGGGTAGCGGGCCCCAGCATTTT. This sequence encodes CASRHPGGSGPQHF. The genes are TRBV6-6 and TRBJ1-5; D is possibly TRBD1 (5 bases). The V end lost 6 bases, the J end lost 9 bases, and 18 bases lay between the germline ends. Germline V gives CDR1 MNHNY, CDR2 SVGAGI (reference sequence). The CDR3 runs 14 residues.